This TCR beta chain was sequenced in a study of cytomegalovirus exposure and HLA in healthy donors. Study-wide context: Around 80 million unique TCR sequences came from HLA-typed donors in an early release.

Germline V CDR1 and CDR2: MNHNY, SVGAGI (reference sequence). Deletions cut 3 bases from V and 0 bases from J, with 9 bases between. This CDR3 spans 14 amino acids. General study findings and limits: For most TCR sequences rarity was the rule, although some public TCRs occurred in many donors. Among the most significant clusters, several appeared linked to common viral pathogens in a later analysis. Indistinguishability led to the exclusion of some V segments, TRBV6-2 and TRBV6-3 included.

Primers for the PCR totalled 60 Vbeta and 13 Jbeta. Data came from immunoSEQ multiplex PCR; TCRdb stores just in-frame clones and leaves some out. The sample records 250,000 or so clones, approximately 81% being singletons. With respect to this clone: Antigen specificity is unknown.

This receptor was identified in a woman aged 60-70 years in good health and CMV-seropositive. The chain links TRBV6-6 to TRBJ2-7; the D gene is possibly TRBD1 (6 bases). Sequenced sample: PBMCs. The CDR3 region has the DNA TGTGCCAGCAGTTATTGGGACAACTCCTACGAGCAGTACTTC. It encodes CASSYWDNSYEQYF.